The rows below give T cell receptor beta chains drawn from one sample of a study of CD8+ T cells in alopecia areata. Produced via immunoSEQ multiplex PCR; TCRdb's table is partial and in-frame only. This table holds under 300,000 clones, approximately 60% found once. The sample was CD4+ T cells sorted from blood, taken at roughly week 53, from a patient treated with tofacitinib. These receptor sequences come from a human donor with alopecia areata. Each CDR3 is given with its conserved first and last residue. The D gene is left open where the match is weak. Where a row states a size, it is once, few, many or the class of an expanded clone; other rows omit it.

D gene	clone size	V gene	J gene	CDR3 protein	CDR3 DNA
NA	once	TRBV27	TRBJ1-2	CASSLGGYRGYTF	TGTGCCAGCAGTTTAGGGGGTTACCGTGGCTACACCTTC
NA	NA	TRBV20-1	TRBJ2-5	CSARGPGTQYF	TGCAGTGCTAGGGGGCCAGGGACCCAGTACTTC
NA	NA	TRBV7-3	TRBJ1-1	CASSATGNTEAFF	TGTGCCAGCAGCGCGACAGGGAACACTGAAGCTTTCTTT
TRBD1	NA	TRBV7-9	TRBJ1-5	CASSPPGTGDNQPQHF	TGTGCCAGCAGCCCCCCAGGGACAGGGGACAATCAGCCCCAGCATTTT
TRBD1	NA	TRBV5-4	TRBJ2-2	CASSSRGLSGELFF	TGTGCCAGCAGCTCCAGGGGGTTGAGCGGGGAGCTGTTTTTT
NA	NA	TRBV5-1	TRBJ2-5	CASSLLTDQETQYF	TGCGCCAGCAGCTTGTTGACAGACCAAGAGACCCAGTACTTC
NA	once	TRBV29-1	TRBJ2-6	CSVEGTGANVLTF	TGCAGCGTTGAAGGTACTGGGGCCAACGTCCTGACTTTC
TRBD1	NA	TRBV7-9	TRBJ1-2	CASSPGQGYGYTF	TGTGCCAGCAGCCCAGGACAGGGTTATGGCTACACCTTC
TRBD1	NA	TRBV27	TRBJ2-6	CASSQRVLRGPSSGANVLTF	TGTGCCAGCAGCCAACGGGTCCTCAGGGGGCCCAGCTCTGGGGCCAACGTCCTGACTTTC
TRBD1	few	TRBV29-1	TRBJ2-7	CSVVRTGDYEQYF	TGCAGCGTTGTGAGGACAGGGGACTACGAGCAGTACTTC
NA	few	TRBV27	TRBJ1-5	CASSLQAPNQPQHF	TGTGCCAGCAGTTTACAGGCCCCTAATCAGCCCCAGCATTTT
TRBD2	NA	TRBV6-9	TRBJ2-5	CASRLSAGDNQETQYF	TGTGCCAGCCGCTTATCGGCGGGGGATAACCAAGAGACCCAGTACTTC